This TCR beta chain emerged from a study of cytomegalovirus exposure and HLA in healthy donors. Whole-study findings and limits: Earlier findings revealed that most TCR beta V segments proved productive either about 90% or about 30% of the time. The authors judged a highly shared variant cluster likely a sequencing artifact.

CDR3 length: 15 amino acids. From germline, CDR1 is GTSNPN and CDR2 SVGIG (reference sequence). V shed 0 bases, J shed 5 bases, and the junction held 5 bases outside the gene matches. Healthy donors of bone marrow made up the group. This clone was picked up one time. Its antigen is unknown. Use of 60 Vbeta and 13 Jbeta primers characterized the PCR. Generated by immunoSEQ multiplex PCR, the TCRdb table keeps only in-frame clones and is missing some. Counted here are about 200,000 clones, approximately 80% occurring once; the ten biggest clones make up more than 1.3%. The gene calls are TRBV30 and TRBJ2-1, with 9 positions matching TRBD2. Sequencing was carried out using PBMCs. The clonotype originates from a girl aged 10 to 17 in good health and CMV-seronegative. The DNA for the CDR3 is TGTGCCTGGAGTGTACGAGCGGGAGGCCACAATGAGCAGTTCTTC. It codes for CAWSVRAGGHNEQFF.